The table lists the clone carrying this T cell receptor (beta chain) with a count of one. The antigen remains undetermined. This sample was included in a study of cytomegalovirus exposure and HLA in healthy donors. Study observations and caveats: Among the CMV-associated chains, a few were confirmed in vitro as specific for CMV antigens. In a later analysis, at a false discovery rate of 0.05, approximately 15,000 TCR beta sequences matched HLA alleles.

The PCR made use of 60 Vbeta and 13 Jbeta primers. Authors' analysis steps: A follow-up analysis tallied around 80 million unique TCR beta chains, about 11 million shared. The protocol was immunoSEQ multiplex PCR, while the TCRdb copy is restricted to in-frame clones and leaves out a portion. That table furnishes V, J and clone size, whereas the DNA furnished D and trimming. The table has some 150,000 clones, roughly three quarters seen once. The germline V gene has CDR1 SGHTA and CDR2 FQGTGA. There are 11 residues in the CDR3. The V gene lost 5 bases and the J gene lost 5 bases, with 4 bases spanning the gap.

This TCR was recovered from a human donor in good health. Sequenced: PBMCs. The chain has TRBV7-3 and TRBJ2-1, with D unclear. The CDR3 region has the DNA TGTGCCAGCAGCAAGCACAATGAGCAGTTCTTC. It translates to CASSKHNEQFF. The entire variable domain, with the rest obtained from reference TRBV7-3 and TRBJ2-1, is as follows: GAGVSQTPSNKVTEKGKYVELRCDPISGHTALYWYRQSLGQGPEFLIYFQGTGAADDSGLPNDRFFAVRPEGSVSTLKIQRTERGDSAVYLCASSKHNEQFFGPGTRLTVL.